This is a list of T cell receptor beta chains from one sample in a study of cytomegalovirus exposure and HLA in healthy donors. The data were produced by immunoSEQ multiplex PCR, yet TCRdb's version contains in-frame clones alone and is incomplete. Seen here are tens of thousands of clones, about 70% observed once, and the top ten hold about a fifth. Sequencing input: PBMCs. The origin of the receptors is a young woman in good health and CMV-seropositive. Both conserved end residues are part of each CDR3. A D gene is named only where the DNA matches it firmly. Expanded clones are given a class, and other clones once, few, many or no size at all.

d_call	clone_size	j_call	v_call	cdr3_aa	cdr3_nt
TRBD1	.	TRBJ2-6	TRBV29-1	CSVVLDRAEANVLTF	TGCAGCGTTGTCCTGGACAGGGCCGAGGCCAACGTCCTGACTTTC
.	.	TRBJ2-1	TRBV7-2	CASSPEASSYNEQFF	TGTGCCAGCAGCCCGGAGGCTAGCTCCTACAATGAGCAGTTCTTC
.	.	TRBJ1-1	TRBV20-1	CSAREGREAFF	TGCAGTGCTAGAGAGGGCAGAGAAGCTTTCTTT
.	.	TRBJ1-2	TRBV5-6	CASSLDEAYGYTF	TGTGCCAGCAGCTTGGACGAGGCCTATGGCTACACCTTC
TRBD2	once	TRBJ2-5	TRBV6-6	CASTAGGETQYF	TGTGCCAGCACGGCGGGAGGGGAGACCCAGTACTTC
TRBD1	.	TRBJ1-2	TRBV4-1	CASSQAPPGGNGYTF	TGCGCCAGCAGCCAAGCCCCCCCAGGGGGTAATGGCTACACCTTC
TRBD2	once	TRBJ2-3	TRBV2	CASSVSGLAGAPDTQYF	TGTGCCAGCAGTGTATCGGGACTAGCGGGAGCTCCAGATACGCAGTATTTT
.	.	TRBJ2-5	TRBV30	CAWRGGMGGSQETQYF	TGTGCCTGGAGGGGAGGGATGGGGGGCTCCCAAGAGACCCAGTACTTC
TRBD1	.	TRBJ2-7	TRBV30	CAWSEMTGSGYEQYF	TGTGCCTGGAGCGAGATGACAGGGAGCGGCTACGAGCAGTACTTC
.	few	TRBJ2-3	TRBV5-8	CASSPYPVLGGTDTQYF	TGTGCCAGCAGCCCCTACCCAGTCCTAGGAGGCACAGATACGCAGTATTTT
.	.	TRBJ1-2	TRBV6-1	CASSGARYGYTF	TGTGCCAGCAGTGGGGCAAGGTATGGCTACACCTTC
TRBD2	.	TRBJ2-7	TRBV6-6	CASSPDSGGEQYF	TGTGCCAGCAGTCCGGACAGCGGGGGCGAGCAGTACTTC
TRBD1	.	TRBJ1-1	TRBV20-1	CSAAWTGEAFF	TGCAGTGCCGCCTGGACAGGGGAGGCTTTCTTT
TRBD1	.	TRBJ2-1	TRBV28	CASSLFGTGGYNEQFF	TGTGCCAGCAGTTTATTTGGGACAGGGGGCTACAATGAGCAGTTCTTC
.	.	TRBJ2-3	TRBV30	CAWTVLDTQYF	TGTGCCTGGACGGTGCTTGATACGCAGTATTTT
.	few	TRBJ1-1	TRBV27	CASSYGGSEAFF	TGTGCCAGCAGTTACGGGGGATCTGAAGCTTTCTTT
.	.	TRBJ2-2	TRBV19	CASSIRQNTGELFF	TGTGCCAGTAGTATTAGACAGAACACCGGGGAGCTGTTTTTT
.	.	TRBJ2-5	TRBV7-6	CASSQSTKGEQETQYF	TGTGCCAGCAGCCAATCAACTAAGGGGGAACAAGAGACCCAGTACTTC
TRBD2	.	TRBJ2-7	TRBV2	CASSATSGRKEGQYF	TGTGCCAGCAGTGCGACTAGCGGGAGGAAAGAGGGGCAGTACTTC
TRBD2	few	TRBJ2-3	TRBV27	CASSLSSTSDTQYF	TGTGCCAGCAGTTTATCGTCGACTAGCGATACGCAGTATTTT
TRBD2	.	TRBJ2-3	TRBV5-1	CASSLDLAGNTDTQYF	TGCGCCAGCAGCTTGGACCTAGCGGGGAACACAGATACGCAGTATTTT
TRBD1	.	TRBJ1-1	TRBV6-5	CASSPDRVEAFF	TGTGCCAGCAGTCCGGACAGGGTGGAAGCTTTCTTT
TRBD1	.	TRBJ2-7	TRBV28	CAIGTAYEQYF	TGTGCCATAGGGACAGCCTACGAGCAGTACTTC
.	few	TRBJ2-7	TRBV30	CAWSASGPDEQYF	TGTGCCTGGAGTGCATCCGGTCCGGACGAGCAGTACTTC
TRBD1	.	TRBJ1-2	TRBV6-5	CASTFGGTGYGYTF	TGTGCCAGCACCTTCGGCGGGACAGGATATGGCTACACCTTC
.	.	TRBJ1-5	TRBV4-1	CASSQGGKGQPQHF	TGCGCCAGCAGCCAAGGGGGAAAGGGGCAGCCCCAGCATTTT
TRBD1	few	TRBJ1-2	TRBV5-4	CASSLDPRGRRDGYTF	TGTGCCAGCAGCTTAGACCCCAGGGGGCGCCGAGATGGCTACACCTTC
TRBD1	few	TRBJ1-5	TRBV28	CASSFMQTGAGQPQHF	TGTGCCAGCAGTTTCATGCAGACAGGGGCTGGTCAGCCCCAGCATTTT
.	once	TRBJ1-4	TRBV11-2	CASSEDNSKLFF	TGTGCCAGCAGCGAGGACAACTCAAAACTGTTTTTT
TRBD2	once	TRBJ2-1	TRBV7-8	CASRGLAGDHEQFF	TGTGCCAGCAGGGGGCTAGCGGGAGATCATGAGCAGTTCTTC
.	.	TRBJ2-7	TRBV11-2	CASSSHPQGFEQYF	TGTGCCAGCAGCTCCCACCCGCAGGGGTTCGAGCAGTACTTC
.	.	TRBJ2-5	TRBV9	CASSVAGGARETQYF	TGTGCCAGCAGCGTAGCTGGTGGGGCCCGGGAGACCCAGTACTTC
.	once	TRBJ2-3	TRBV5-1	CASSPPADTQYF	TGCGCCAGCAGCCCCCCCGCGGATACGCAGTATTTT
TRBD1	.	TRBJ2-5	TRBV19	CASSKGAGETQYF	TGTGCCAGTAGTAAGGGGGCTGGAGAGACCCAGTACTTC
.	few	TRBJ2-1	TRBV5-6	CASISGSSYNEQFF	TGTGCCAGCATAAGCGGGTCTTCCTACAATGAGCAGTTCTTC
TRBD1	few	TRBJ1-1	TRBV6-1	CASSFRQGSEAFF	TGTGCCAGCAGTTTTCGACAGGGCTCTGAAGCTTTCTTT
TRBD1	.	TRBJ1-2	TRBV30	CAWTRITGGNYGYTF	TGTGCCTGGACCCGGATCACAGGGGGGAACTATGGCTACACCTTC
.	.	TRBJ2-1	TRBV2	CASSPKGDLMQFF	TGTGCCAGCAGCCCTAAGGGGGATCTGATGCAGTTCTTC
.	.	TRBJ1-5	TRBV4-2	CASSPSSGRGQPQHF	TGTGCCAGCAGCCCGTCCTCGGGGAGAGGGCAGCCCCAGCATTTT
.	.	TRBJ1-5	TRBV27	CASSLSFGGGVQPQHF	TGTGCCAGCAGTTTATCATTTGGGGGGGGCGTTCAGCCCCAGCATTTT